The 29 T cell receptor beta chains below come from one sample, sequenced in a study of shared clonotypes between healthy human individuals. Only in-frame clones appear in the TCRdb table, and some are missing; sequencing was by immunoSEQ multiplex PCR. The table includes approximately 500,000 clones, over 75% detected once. Sequencing was carried out using PBMCs. The source of these receptors is a woman between 40 and 50 years old in good health. Some clones in this sample may be carry-over from other donors' samples.

This clone has only one observation. The chain combines TRBV5-4 with TRBJ2-5; TRBD2 matches 7 bases. Germline CDR1 and CDR2: SGHNT and YYREEE (reference sequence). The V and J ends lost 4 bases and 5 bases, in that order; junction bases with no gene match: 8. CDR3 length equals 14 residues. The CDR3 loop reads CASSPRLAGETQYF. The CDR3 bases are TGTGCCAGCAGCCCACGACTAGCCGGGGAGACCCAGTACTTC.

The V gene is TRBV5-1, the J gene TRBJ2-3; D unresolved. Germline lookup yields CDR1 SGHRS and CDR2 YFSETQ. Trimming took off 4 bases at V and 2 bases at J, with 20 bases between the two ends. CDR3 length equals 17 residues. The CDR3 nucleotides are TGCGCCAGCAGCGAGGTCCGGTTTCAGGATTCCACAGATACGCAGTATTTT. It yields the protein CASSEVRFQDSTDTQYF.

This clone was seen a few times. The chain is built from TRBV6-4 and TRBJ2-1; D is ambiguous. Germline CDR1 and CDR2: MRHNA and SNTAGT. The V gene lost 4 bases and the J gene lost 5 bases, with 9 bases spanning the gap. CDR3 length: 13 residues. CDR3: CASSAGRNNEQFF. CDR3 sequence (DNA): TGTGCCAGCAGTGCAGGACGGAACAATGAGCAGTTCTTC.

The chain carries TRBV6-1 and TRBJ1-1; weak D call: TRBD1 (5 bases). The CDR3 covers 15 residues. Germline V gives CDR1 MNHNS, CDR2 SASEGT. V lost 2 bases and J lost 5, with 15 bases in between. The CDR3, as DNA: TGTGCCAGCAGTGAAACGGCGTCAGGGTGGACTGAAGCTTTCTTT. Amino acids: CASSETASGWTEAFF.

This clone appeared once. V is TRBV13 and J is TRBJ2-7; the match to TRBD2 covers 8 bases. This CDR3 has 14 residues. The V gene's germline CDR1 is PRHDT and CDR2 FYEKMQ (reference sequence). After removal of 2 bases from V and 5 bases from J, the junction contained 5 bases not matched to a gene. For the CDR3, the DNA is TGTGCCAGCAGCTTAAGCGGGAGAGGGGACGAGCAGTACTTC. Protein product: CASSLSGRGDEQYF.

The chain employs TRBV30 and TRBJ2-7; perhaps TRBD1 as D (6 bases). The CDR3 runs 13 residues. The V end was cut by 3 bases, the J end by 4 bases, with 13 bases between. Germline CDR1 GTSNPN, CDR2 SVGIG (reference sequence). CDR3 region: CAWSRQVGYEQYF. As DNA, the CDR3 is TGTGCCTGGAGCAGACAGGTGGGGTACGAGCAGTACTTC.

The J gene is TRBJ2-5, the V gene TRBV5-1, with D tentatively TRBD2 (5 bases). This CDR3 has 14 amino acids. V was shortened by 0 bases and J by 3 bases, with 9 bases between the two germline ends. Germline V gene sequence: CDR1 SGHRS, CDR2 YFSETQ. The CDR3 loop reads CASSLGRTEETQYF. CDR3 bases: TGCGCCAGCAGCTTGGGGAGGACGGAAGAGACCCAGTACTTC.

This clone has just one count. V and J are TRBV9 and TRBJ2-7; D may be TRBD2 (6 bases). This CDR3 is 15 amino acids long. V shed 4 bases and J shed 5 bases, with 19 bases lying between them. CDR1 and CDR2 from the germline V gene are SGDLS and YYNGEE. CDR3 sequence: CASSQTGGGENEQYF. DNA of the CDR3: TGTGCCAGCAGCCAGACGGGCGGAGGGGAAAACGAGCAGTACTTC.

This clone was observed a few times. This chain uses TRBV7-8 with TRBJ2-1; 8 bases are a match to TRBD2. This CDR3 region has 15 residues. The junction had 12 bases not matched to a gene; V was cut back by 10 bases and J by 4 bases. Germline CDR1 reads SGHVS; CDR2 reads FQNEAQ. In nucleotides, the CDR3 is TGTGCCACCGCAAAAACGGGAGGGGTTTACAATGAGCAGTTCTTC. It specifies CATAKTGGVYNEQFF. Full variable domain (remainder filled in from reference TRBV7-8 and TRBJ2-1): GAGVSQSPRYKVAKRGQDVALRCDPISGHVSLFWYQQALGQGPEFLTYFQNEAQLDKSGLPSDRFFAERPEGSVSTLKIQRTQQEDSAVYLCATAKTGGVYNEQFFGPGTRLTVL.

This clone was counted a few times. The genes are TRBV5-1 and TRBJ2-1; perhaps TRBD2 as D (5 bases). CDR3 length: 17 residues. V dropped 3 bases and J dropped 3 bases, with 19 bases sitting between them. Per the germline V gene, CDR1 is SGHRS and CDR2 is YFSETQ. The CDR3 loop is CASSSRRTPIDYNEQFF. In DNA form, the CDR3 reads TGCGCCAGCAGCTCTCGAAGGACTCCAATAGACTACAATGAGCAGTTCTTC.

Points on this clone: An end of the junction differs from the germline gene, which may be a read error. This chain uses TRBV30 with TRBJ2-7; TRBD2 agrees at 11 bases. The germline V gene encodes CDR1 GTSNPN and CDR2 SVGIG (reference sequence). CDR3 size: 14 residues. Written as DNA, the CDR3 is TGTGCCTGGAGTGTTAGCGGGGGGGCCTACGGGCAGTACTTC. It specifies CAWSVSGGAYGQYF.

The chain employs TRBV11-3 and TRBJ2-1; D uncertain. The CDR3 has 15 amino acids. In germline, CDR1 is SGHNT, CDR2 YENEEA. V lost 0 bases and J lost 4, with 10 bases in between. CDR3 region: CASSLDVGVYNEQFF. Here the CDR3 DNA reads TGTGCCAGCAGCTTAGACGTTGGGGTTTACAATGAGCAGTTCTTC.

The chain is built from TRBV13 and TRBJ2-1; D gene uncertain. Looked up from germline, CDR1 is PRHDT and CDR2 is FYEKMQ (reference sequence). The V gene lost 5 bases and the J gene lost 5 bases, with 7 bases spanning the gap. The length of the CDR3 is 12 residues. CDR3 in DNA: TGTGCCAGCAGCCGGGCTAACAATGAGCAGTTCTTC. The encoded protein is CASSRANNEQFF.

The chain has TRBV11-2 and TRBJ2-7; 7 bases fit TRBD2. Looked up from germline, CDR1 is SGHAT and CDR2 is FQNNGV. This CDR3 has 16 residues. V was clipped by 2 bases and J by 6 bases; unmatched bases: 13. CDR3 amino acids: CASSLCPRAGECEQYF. The CDR3 DNA reads TGTGCCAGCAGCTTATGTCCGCGCGCGGGGGAATGCGAGCAGTACTTC.

The CDR3 nucleotides read TGTGCCAGTAGTATTGGACGGAATTTTAATCAGCCCCAGCATTTT. It yields the protein CASSIGRNFNQPQHF. The chain links TRBV19 to TRBJ1-5; D is unclear. The length of the CDR3 is 15 residues. Germline V CDR1 and CDR2: LNHDA, SQIVND (reference sequence). Deletions cut 3 bases from V and 4 bases from J, with 13 bases between.

This clone was seen once. The chain employs TRBV4-1 and TRBJ2-1, with 13 nucleotides matching TRBD2. The J segment lost 8 bases and the V segment lost 1 base, leaving 8 bases of the junction unmatched. The CDR3 is made up of 17 amino acids. The germline gives CDR1 MGHRA, CDR2 YSYEKL. The CDR3 nucleotides are TGCGCCAGCAGCCAAGTTACTAGCGGGAGGGCCTTTGATGAGCAGTTCTTC. Amino acid sequence: CASSQVTSGRAFDEQFF.

V is TRBV5-5 and J is TRBJ2-7; D is unclear. Trimming took 1 base from V and 6 from J, leaving 8 bases between them. Looked up from germline, CDR1 is SGHKS and CDR2 is YYEKEE (reference sequence). This CDR3 has 12 residues. CDR3 in amino acids: CASSLFRVEQYF. The CDR3 DNA reads TGTGCCAGCAGCTTGTTTAGAGTCGAGCAGTACTTC. Full variable domain (remainder filled in from reference TRBV5-5 and TRBJ2-7): DAGVTQSPTHLIKTRGQQVTLRCSPISGHKSVSWYQQVLGQGPQFIFQYYEKEERGRGNFPDRFSARQFPNYSSELNVNALLLGDSALYLCASSLFRVEQYFGPGTRLTVT.

Turning to this clone: This CDR3 is also generated by other DNA sequences in the sample. This rearrangement joins TRBV10-3 to TRBJ2-3, with 12 bases that match TRBD2. V dropped 4 bases and J dropped 0; count of bases not matched to a gene: 2. The V gene's germline CDR1 is ENHRY and CDR2 SYGVKD. CDR3 size: 16 residues. CDR3 in amino acids: CAISGGTSGSTDTQYF. In nucleotides, the CDR3 is TGTGCCATCAGTGGAGGGACTAGCGGGAGCACAGATACGCAGTATTTT.

V gene TRBV27 combines with J gene TRBJ2-2; D perhaps matches TRBD2 (6 bases). Trimming shortened V by 2 bases and J by 6 bases, and 13 bases separated the two germline ends. The germline V gene has CDR1 MNHEY and CDR2 SMNVEV (reference sequence). The CDR3 length is 15 residues. The DNA for the CDR3 is TGTGCCAGCAGTTTAATTCGGGGGTGGGCCGGGGAGCTGTTTTTT. It codes for CASSLIRGWAGELFF.

This clone has more than one count but fewer than ten. The gene calls are TRBV29-1 and TRBJ2-1; 7 positions match TRBD2. The CDR3 consists of 13 residues. Germline lookup yields CDR1 SQVTM and CDR2 ANQGSEA. The V gene end was trimmed by 2 bases and the J gene end by 7 bases; junction bases not matched to a gene: 5. The CDR3: CSVEWTRGNEQFF. The DNA for the CDR3 is TGCAGCGTTGAATGGACTAGAGGTAATGAGCAGTTCTTC.

CDR3 nucleotide sequence: TGTGCCAGCAGCCCTCGAAAGGGTACCTACAATGAGCAGTTCTTC. Protein product: CASSPRKGTYNEQFF. J is TRBJ2-1 and V is TRBV11-3, with no clear D. Germline assignment: CDR1 SGHNT and CDR2 YENEEA. The CDR3 consists of 15 residues. Trimming stripped 5 bases from V and 2 bases from J, with 13 bases between. Variable domain in full (rest from reference TRBV11-3 and TRBJ2-1): EAGVVQSPRYKIIEKKQPVAFWCNPISGHNTLYWYLQNLGQGPELLIRYENEEAVDDSQLPKDRFSAERLKGVDSTLKIQPAELGDSAVYLCASSPRKGTYNEQFFGPGTRLTVL.

This rearrangement joins TRBV4-2 to TRBJ2-5; TRBD2 aligns across 10 bases. The CDR3 length is 17 residues. Germline CDR1 and CDR2: LGHNA and YNFKEQ. V shed 3 bases and J 5 bases; nucleotides not matched to a gene: 12. The CDR3 loop is CASSQIPGLANLETQYF. For the CDR3, the DNA is TGTGCCAGCAGCCAGATACCGGGACTAGCGAATCTGGAGACCCAGTACTTC.

This clone has just a few counts. This chain joins TRBV28 and TRBJ2-2; D possibly matches TRBD1 or TRBD2 (6 bases each). Germline assignment: CDR1 MDHEN and CDR2 SYDVKM. The V gene lost 3 bases and the J gene lost 2 bases, with 16 bases spanning the gap. The CDR3 spans 17 residues. CDR3 nucleotide sequence: TGTGCCAGCAGTTTGCAGGGGTCGCGGGAAAACACCGGGGAGCTGTTTTTT. This encodes CASSLQGSRENTGELFF.

The J gene is TRBJ2-7, the V gene TRBV27; D is possibly TRBD2 (6 bases). Trimming removed 3 bases from V and 6 bases from J, with 15 bases in between. CDR3 length: 14 residues. Germline CDR1 is MNHEY and CDR2 is SMNVEV (reference sequence). The CDR3 DNA reads TGTGCCAGCAGTTTGAGGAGGGATCCCTTCGAGCAGTACTTC. It is translated as CASSLRRDPFEQYF.

The chain recombines TRBV7-8 with TRBJ1-5; 12 bases map to TRBD1. V lost 2 bases, J lost 4 bases, and 6 bases stayed unmatched. In germline, CDR1 is SGHVS, CDR2 FQNEAQ. CDR3 length: 17 amino acids. CDR3 residues: CASSLRGQGARNQPQHF. The CDR3 DNA follows: TGTGCCAGCAGCTTAAGGGGACAGGGGGCTAGAAATCAGCCCCAGCATTTT.

The chain has TRBV6-5 and TRBJ2-1; 7 bases fit TRBD1. V trimming: 0 bases; J trimming: 2 bases; junction bases outside the gene matches: 4. Looked up from germline, CDR1 is MNHEY and CDR2 is SVGAGI. This CDR3 has 16 amino acids. CDR3 nucleotides: TGTGCCAGCAGTTACTCGAACAGGGGAGCCTACAATGAGCAGTTCTTC. Translation: CASSYSNRGAYNEQFF.

Concerning this clone: Other DNA sequences of this sample code for an identical CDR3. The V gene is TRBV10-3, the J gene TRBJ2-2, with 9 positions matching TRBD2. The CDR3 runs to 16 residues. From germline, CDR1 is ENHRY and CDR2 SYGVKD. J was trimmed by 0 bases and V by 4 bases; bases with no gene match: 3. The CDR3 spells CAISVPSGTNTGELFF. CDR3 nucleotide sequence: TGTGCCATCAGTGTCCCTAGCGGGACGAACACCGGGGAGCTGTTTTTT.

On this clone: This specimen includes other DNA sequences encoding the same CDR3. This rearrangement joins TRBV27 to TRBJ2-5; D ambiguous. CDR3 length: 11 residues. Germline-derived CDR1 and CDR2 are MNHEY and SMNVEV (reference sequence). V was clipped by 0 bases and J by 4 bases, with 0 bases between them. The CDR3 protein is CASSLSETQYF. The DNA for the CDR3 is TGTGCCAGCAGTTTATCAGAGACCCAGTACTTC.

The chain has TRBV28 and TRBJ1-1, with unresolved D. Germline lookup yields CDR1 MDHEN and CDR2 SYDVKM. There are 12 residues in the CDR3. V was clipped by 5 bases and J by 3 bases, with 7 bases between them. Here the CDR3 reads CASSTVYTEAFF. CDR3 coding DNA: TGTGCCAGCAGTACCGTATACACTGAAGCTTTCTTT. Filled out from reference TRBV28 and TRBJ1-1, the complete variable domain reads DVKVTQSSRYLVKRTGEKVFLECVQDMDHENMFWYRQDPGLGLRLIYFSYDVKMKEKGDIPEGYSVSREKKERFSLILESASTNQTSMYLCASSTVYTEAFFGQGTRLTVV.